One and the same sample provided the 6 T cell receptor beta chains below, sequenced in a study of cytomegalovirus exposure and HLA in healthy donors. Data came from immunoSEQ multiplex PCR; TCRdb stores just in-frame clones and leaves some out. The sample lists 200,000 to 250,000 clones; approximately 82% were seen once. The sample consisted of PBMCs. The source is a woman aged 18-29 years in good health and CMV-seronegative.

This clone was observed a handful of times. The chain combines TRBV6-5 with TRBJ1-1; TRBD1 is a possible D gene (6 bases). The CDR3 sequence is 15 residues long. Germline V lookup: CDR1 MNHEY, CDR2 SVGAGI. V was cut by 2 bases and J by 1 base, with 11 bases left in between. CDR3 amino acids: CASSYGGAENTEAFF. In nucleotides, the CDR3 is TGTGCCAGCAGTTACGGGGGGGCCGAGAACACTGAAGCTTTCTTT.

The chain combines TRBV9 with TRBJ1-4; D gene ambiguous. The CDR3 loop spans 15 amino acids. Trimming took 1 base from V and 4 from J, leaving 11 bases between them. Germline V gene data show CDR1 as SGDLS and CDR2 as YYNGEE. CDR3 DNA sequence: TGTGCCAGCAGCGTACTTCCGGGCCGTAATGAAAAACTGTTTTTT. Its protein product is CASSVLPGRNEKLFF.

The rearrangement joins TRBV4-1 to TRBJ1-4; D remains unclear. Germline V gives CDR1 MGHRA, CDR2 YSYEKL. The V end lost 1 base, the J end lost 4 bases, and 7 bases lay between the germline ends. The CDR3 extends over 14 amino acids. This CDR3 is CASSQVGINEKLFF. The CDR3, as DNA: TGCGCCAGCAGCCAAGTAGGGATTAATGAAAAACTGTTTTTT.

This chain connects TRBV6-1 to TRBJ2-7; 10 bases line up with TRBD1. Losses at the gene ends were 7 bases for V and 5 bases for J; bases not matched to a gene: 11. Germline V gene lookup returns CDR1 MNHNS and CDR2 SASEGT. The CDR3 runs to 15 residues. In DNA, the CDR3 is TGTGCCAGCACCGGAGAGGGACAGGGGCCCCACGAGCAGTACTTC. Its translation: CASTGEGQGPHEQYF.

V usage is TRBV7-6 and J usage is TRBJ2-2; 8 bases match TRBD2. CDR3 length: 15 residues. V was clipped by 5 bases and J by 3 bases; unmatched bases: 5. The V gene's germline CDR1 is SGHVS and CDR2 FNYEAQ. CDR3 bases: TGTGCCAGCAGCCCCGGGAGGGACTACACCGGGGAGCTGTTTTTT. It translates to CASSPGRDYTGELFF.

CDR3 DNA sequence: TGCGCCAGCAGCTTGGGGGGGGCCGCCACCAATGAGCAGTTCTTC. Translating it yields CASSLGGAATNEQFF. The chain has TRBV5-1 and TRBJ2-1, with D perhaps given as TRBD1 or TRBD2 (6 bases each). The CDR3 contains 15 residues. The ends were cut back, 0 bases at V and 6 bases at J, with 13 bases in the middle. Germline V gene lookup returns CDR1 SGHRS and CDR2 YFSETQ.